These 8 T cell receptor beta chains share one sample of origin, sequenced in a study of beta chain features in type 1 diabetes. General study results and limits: Moderately but significantly shorter TCRB CDR3s were found in Type 1 diabetes patients in all four CD4+ subsets.

The isolated RNA, all of it, was reverse transcribed, so expressed TCRB transcripts were what got sequenced. Sequencing used immunoSEQ multiplex PCR; TCRdb keeps in-frame clones, though not all of them. The sample has about 700,000 clones; around 15% are singletons. Their antigens remain unidentified. Specimen: naive CD4+ T cells from blood. These receptors were obtained from a man younger than 30 with type 1 diabetes.

This clone was counted a few times. The rearrangement uses TRBV5-1 and TRBJ2-3, with no clear D. The CDR3 has 13 residues. Germline lookup yields CDR1 SGHRS and CDR2 YFSETQ. The V gene lost 1 base and the J gene lost 4 bases, with 7 bases spanning the gap. The CDR3 nucleotides read TGCGCCAGCAGCTTGACAGCCTCAGATACGCAGTATTTT. Its translation: CASSLTASDTQYF.

The V and J genes are TRBV7-8 and TRBJ1-2; D call uncertain. This CDR3 is 14 amino acids long. V was pared by 5 bases and J by 10 bases, with 20 bases between. Germline CDR1 reads SGHVS; CDR2 reads FQNEAQ. CDR3 bases: TGTGCCAGCAGCGTCCTAGACGGGCCTCATAACTACACCTTC. Its protein product is CASSVLDGPHNYTF.

Remarks on this clone: Other nucleotide sequences from this sample produce the same CDR3. The chain links TRBV28 to TRBJ2-5; 7 bases line up with TRBD1. Losses at the gene ends were 3 bases for V and 4 bases for J; bases not matched to a gene: 2. Germline V gene sequence: CDR1 MDHEN, CDR2 SYDVKM. The length of the CDR3 is 13 residues. The CDR3 sequence is CASSFRGRETQYF. The CDR3 DNA is TGTGCCAGCAGTTTTAGGGGGCGAGAGACCCAGTACTTC.

The chain uses TRBV29-1 and TRBJ2-7, with 8 bases lining up with TRBD1. This CDR3 spans 13 amino acids. CDR1 and CDR2 (germline): SQVTM, ANQGSEA. With V trimmed by 6 bases and J by 2 bases, 6 bases remained unmatched. Here the CDR3 reads CSVAKDRAYEQYF. The DNA of the CDR3 is TGCAGCGTCGCCAAGGACAGGGCCTACGAGCAGTACTTC.

This clone was observed a few times. The V call is TRBV14, the J call TRBJ1-2; TRBD1 matches at 11 bases. V was pared by 4 bases and J by 2 bases, with 6 bases of the junction left unmatched. Germline CDR1 SGHDN, CDR2 FVKESK. The CDR3 has 16 amino acids. CDR3 DNA: TGTGCCAGCAGCCCCCAAGGGACAGGGGGGAACTATGGCTACACCTTC. This gives the protein CASSPQGTGGNYGYTF.

This clone was seen a few times. The rearrangement uses TRBV2 and TRBJ1-2; D gene ambiguous. This CDR3 is 14 amino acids long. Trimming cost V 6 bases and J 1 base, with 12 bases left between them. Germline lookup yields CDR1 SNHLY and CDR2 FYNNEI. CDR3 nucleotides: TGTGCCAGCAGCTCCGACCAGATTAACTATGGCTACACCTTC. It translates to CASSSDQINYGYTF.

The chain links TRBV6-1 to TRBJ2-7; no clear D. The CDR3 contains 15 residues. Germline V CDR1 and CDR2: MNHNS, SASEGT. V lost 2 bases and J lost 2, with 13 bases in between. The CDR3 loop is CASSEWVGQAYEQYF. For the CDR3, the DNA is TGTGCCAGCAGTGAATGGGTCGGCCAAGCCTACGAGCAGTACTTC.

This clone was found a few times. The J gene is TRBJ2-7, the V gene TRBV25-1, with 8 bases fitting TRBD2. Trimming cost V 1 base and J 5 bases; bases outside gene matches: 7. Germline loops: CDR1 MGHDK, CDR2 SYGVNS. This CDR3 contains 15 residues. CDR3 amino acids: CASSELGGGLHEQYF. The CDR3 coding sequence is TGTGCCAGCAGTGAATTAGGCGGGGGGCTCCACGAGCAGTACTTC.